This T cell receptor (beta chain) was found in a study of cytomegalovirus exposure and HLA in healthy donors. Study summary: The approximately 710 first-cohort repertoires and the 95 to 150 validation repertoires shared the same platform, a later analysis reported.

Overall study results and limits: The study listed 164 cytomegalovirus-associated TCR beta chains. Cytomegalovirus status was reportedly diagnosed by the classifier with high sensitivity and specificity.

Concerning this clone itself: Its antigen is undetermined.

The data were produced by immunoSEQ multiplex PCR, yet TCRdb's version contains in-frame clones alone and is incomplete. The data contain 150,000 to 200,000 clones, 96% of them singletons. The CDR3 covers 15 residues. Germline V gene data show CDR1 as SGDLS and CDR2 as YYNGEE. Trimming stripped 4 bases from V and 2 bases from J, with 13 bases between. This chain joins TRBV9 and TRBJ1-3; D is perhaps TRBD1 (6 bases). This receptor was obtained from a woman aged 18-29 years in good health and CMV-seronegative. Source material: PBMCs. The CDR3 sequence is CASSSTGFPGNTIYF. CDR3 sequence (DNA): TGTGCCAGCAGCAGCACAGGGTTCCCTGGAAACACCATATATTTT.